Below, one T cell receptor beta chain is given with its context. Seattle cases were enrolled at active infection and followed longitudinally. The data were obtained in a study of blood T cell repertoires in COVID-19. Study background: The study drew acute and convalescent COVID-19 samples from the United States, Italy and Spain. Sources were T cells, B-cell-depleted T cells, or PBMCs; the material itself was cDNA or gDNA.

Measured with immunoSEQ multiplex PCR; TCRdb has only the in-frame clones, and not every one. The table records approximately 40,000 clones, about 90% of them present only once. The clonotype originates from a man in his sixties with COVID-19, enrolled during active disease. Sequencing was performed on peripheral blood.

CDR3: CASSSTRRATGNYGYTF. CDR3 coding DNA: TGTGCCAGCAGCTCGACCCGCCGGGCGACAGGAAACTATGGCTACACCTTC. This chain joins TRBV7-8 and TRBJ1-2; a weak D match, TRBD1 (6 bases). Trimming removed 4 bases at V and 2 bases at J, with 20 bases between. The germline V gene has CDR1 SGHVS and CDR2 FQNEAQ. This CDR3 comprises 17 residues.